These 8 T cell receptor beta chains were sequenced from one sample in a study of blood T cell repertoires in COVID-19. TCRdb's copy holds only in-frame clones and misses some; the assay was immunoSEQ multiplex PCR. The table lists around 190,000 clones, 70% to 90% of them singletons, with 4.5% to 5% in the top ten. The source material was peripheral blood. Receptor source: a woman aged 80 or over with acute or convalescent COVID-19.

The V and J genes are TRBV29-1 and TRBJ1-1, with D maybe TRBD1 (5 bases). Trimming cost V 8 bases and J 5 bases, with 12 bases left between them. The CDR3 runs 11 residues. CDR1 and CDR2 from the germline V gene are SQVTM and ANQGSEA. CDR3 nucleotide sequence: TGCAGCCTTGGACGGGGGACTGAAGCTTTCTTT. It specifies CSLGRGTEAFF.

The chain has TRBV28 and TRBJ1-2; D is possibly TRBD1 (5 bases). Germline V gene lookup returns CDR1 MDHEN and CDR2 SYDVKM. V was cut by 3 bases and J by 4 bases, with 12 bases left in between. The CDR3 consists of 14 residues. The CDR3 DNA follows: TGTGCCAGCAGTTTGGGCACGGGGGTCTATGGCTACACCTTC. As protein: CASSLGTGVYGYTF.

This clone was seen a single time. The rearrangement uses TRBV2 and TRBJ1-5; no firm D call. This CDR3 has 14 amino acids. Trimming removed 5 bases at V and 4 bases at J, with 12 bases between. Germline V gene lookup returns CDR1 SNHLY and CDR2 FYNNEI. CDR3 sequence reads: CASSIMGANQPQHF. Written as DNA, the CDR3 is TGTGCCAGCAGTATAATGGGAGCAAATCAGCCCCAGCATTTT.

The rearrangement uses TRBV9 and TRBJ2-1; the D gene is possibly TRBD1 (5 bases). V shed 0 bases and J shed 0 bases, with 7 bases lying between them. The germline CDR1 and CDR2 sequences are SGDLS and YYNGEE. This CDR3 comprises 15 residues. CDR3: CASSVVTDSYNEQFF. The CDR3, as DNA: TGTGCCAGCAGCGTAGTGACAGACTCCTACAATGAGCAGTTCTTC.

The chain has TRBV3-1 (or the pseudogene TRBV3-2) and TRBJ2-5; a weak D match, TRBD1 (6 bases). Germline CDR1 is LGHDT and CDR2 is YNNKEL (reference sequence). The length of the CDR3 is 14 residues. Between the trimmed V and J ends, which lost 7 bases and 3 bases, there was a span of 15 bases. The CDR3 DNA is TGTGCCAGCACTATAAGGGGGAGCAAAGAGACCCAGTACTTC. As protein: CASTIRGSKETQYF.

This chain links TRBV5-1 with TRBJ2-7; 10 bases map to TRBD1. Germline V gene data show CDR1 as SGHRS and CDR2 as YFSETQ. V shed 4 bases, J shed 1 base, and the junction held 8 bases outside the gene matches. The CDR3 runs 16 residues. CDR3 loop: CASSPLGQGLSYEQYF. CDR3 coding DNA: TGCGCCAGCAGCCCCTTGGGACAGGGGCTTTCCTACGAGCAGTACTTC.

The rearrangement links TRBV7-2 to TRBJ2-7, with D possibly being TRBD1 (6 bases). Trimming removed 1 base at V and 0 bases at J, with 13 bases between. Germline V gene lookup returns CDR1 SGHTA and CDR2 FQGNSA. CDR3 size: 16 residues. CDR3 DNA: TGTGCCAGCAGCTTAGGTCTTTACAGGGCCTCCTACGAGCAGTACTTC. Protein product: CASSLGLYRASYEQYF.

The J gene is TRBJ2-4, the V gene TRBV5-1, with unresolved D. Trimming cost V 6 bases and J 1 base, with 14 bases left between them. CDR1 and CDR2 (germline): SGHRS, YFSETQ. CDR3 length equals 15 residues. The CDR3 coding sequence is TGCGCCAGCAAACTGGGCCTCTCTGCCAAAAACATTCAGTACTTC. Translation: CASKLGLSAKNIQYF.